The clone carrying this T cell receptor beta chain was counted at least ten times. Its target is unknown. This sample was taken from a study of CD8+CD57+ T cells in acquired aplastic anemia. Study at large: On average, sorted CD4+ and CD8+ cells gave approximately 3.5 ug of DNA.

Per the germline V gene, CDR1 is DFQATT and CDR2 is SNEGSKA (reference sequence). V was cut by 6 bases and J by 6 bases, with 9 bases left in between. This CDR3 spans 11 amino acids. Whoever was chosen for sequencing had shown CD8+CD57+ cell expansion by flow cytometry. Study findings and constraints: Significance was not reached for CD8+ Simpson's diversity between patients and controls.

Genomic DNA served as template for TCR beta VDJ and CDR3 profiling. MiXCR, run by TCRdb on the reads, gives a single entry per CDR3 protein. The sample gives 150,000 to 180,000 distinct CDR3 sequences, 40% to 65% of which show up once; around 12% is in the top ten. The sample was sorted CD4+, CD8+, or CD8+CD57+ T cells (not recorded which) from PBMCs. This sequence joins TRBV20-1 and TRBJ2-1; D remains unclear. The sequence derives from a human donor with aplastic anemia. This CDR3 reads CSAEAGNEQFF. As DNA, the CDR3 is TGCAGTGCCGAGGCAGGCAATGAGCAGTTCTTC.